The rows below give T cell receptor beta chains drawn from one sample of a study of technical replicates of blood from a handful of donors. Data came from immunoSEQ multiplex PCR; TCRdb stores just in-frame clones and leaves some out. The top ten clones hold 0.38% of a sample with about 80,000 clones, 90% to 95% of them seen once. The specimen sequenced was T cells isolated from PBMCs. Receptor source: a human donor in good health. CDR3s include the opening cysteine and the closing phenylalanine or tryptophan. Fields, in order: J gene, D gene, clone size, V gene, CDR3 protein, CDR3 DNA. D genes are given only for firm matches. Part of the rows lack a size; the others show once, few, many or a class for expanded clones.

TRBJ1-1 | - | - | TRBV6-5 | CASSTSGEGTEAFF | TGTGCCAGCAGTACCTCAGGTGAAGGCACTGAAGCTTTCTTT
TRBJ1-1 | - | few | TRBV2 | CASKQAMNTEAFF | TGTGCCAGCAAACAGGCGATGAACACTGAAGCTTTCTTT
TRBJ2-1 | TRBD2 | - | TRBV9 | CASSSSGTSGNEQFF | TGTGCCAGCAGCTCATCCGGGACTAGCGGCAATGAGCAGTTCTTC
TRBJ1-1 | - | - | TRBV9 | CASSVGDEAFF | TGTGCCAGCAGCGTAGGAGATGAAGCTTTCTTT
TRBJ2-7 | - | - | TRBV7-2 | CASSPGLGYEQYF | TGTGCCAGCAGCCCAGGGCTGGGCTACGAGCAGTACTTC
TRBJ1-1 | - | - | TRBV19 | CASSLQMNTEAFF | TGTGCCAGTAGTTTACAGATGAACACTGAAGCTTTCTTT
TRBJ1-2 | - | - | TRBV11-2 | CASSLGGLRGGYTF | TGTGCCAGCAGCTTAGGAGGTCTCAGGGGTGGCTACACCTTC
TRBJ1-5 | - | - | TRBV30 | CAWSQGQGNQPQHF | TGTGCCTGGAGCCAGGGGCAGGGGAATCAGCCCCAGCATTTT
TRBJ1-2 | - | - | TRBV5-4 | CASSPTKEDYGYTF | TGTGCCAGCAGCCCCACAAAAGAGGACTATGGCTACACCTTC
TRBJ2-1 | TRBD2 | - | TRBV7-3 | CASSQGLAGAIEQFF | TGTGCCAGCAGCCAGGGACTAGCGGGTGCGATTGAGCAGTTCTTC
TRBJ2-7 | TRBD2 | once | TRBV7-2 | CATWGTSGQQSYEQYF | TGTGCCACTTGGGGGACTAGCGGCCAACAATCCTACGAGCAGTACTTC
TRBJ2-7 | TRBD2 | - | TRBV7-3 | CASSLNPGGTGEQYF | TGTGCCAGCAGCTTAAATCCGGGAGGTACAGGCGAGCAGTACTTC
TRBJ2-2 | - | - | TRBV29-1 | CSVEGGTDTGELFF | TGCAGCGTTGAAGGCGGAACGGACACCGGGGAGCTGTTTTTT
TRBJ1-2 | TRBD1 | - | TRBV19 | CASHLQGAKGYTF | TGTGCCAGTCATCTACAGGGGGCGAAGGGCTACACCTTC
TRBJ1-2 | - | - | TRBV4-1 | CASSQVGGDGKNGYTF | TGCGCCAGCAGCCAAGTAGGAGGGGACGGGAAGAATGGCTACACCTTC
TRBJ2-1 | TRBD2 | - | TRBV7-9 | CASKLANEQFF | TGTGCCAGTAAACTAGCGAATGAGCAGTTCTTC
TRBJ2-1 | TRBD1 | - | TRBV6-9 | CASPVRDRGRRFVDEQFF | TGTGCCAGCCCCGTACGCGACAGGGGACGGAGATTTGTTGATGAGCAGTTCTTC
TRBJ2-1 | - | - | TRBV18 | CASSPKTVTIVYNEQFF | TGTGCCAGCTCACCTAAGACAGTCACAATCGTCTACAATGAGCAGTTCTTC
TRBJ1-2 | TRBD1 | - | TRBV5-3 | CARIRDRGPLANYGYTF | TGTGCCAGAATCCGGGACAGGGGGCCGCTAGCTAACTATGGCTACACCTTC
TRBJ2-7 | TRBD2 | - | TRBV30 | CAWNSVTGTSDYEQYF | TGTGCCTGGAATTCGGTCACCGGGACTAGCGACTACGAGCAGTACTTC
TRBJ2-1 | - | - | TRBV10-3 | CAISESGSEQFF | TGTGCCATCAGTGAGTCCGGTAGTGAGCAGTTCTTC
TRBJ1-1 | - | few | TRBV12-5 | CASGLDRSSNTEAFF | TGTGCTAGTGGTTTGGACAGGAGTAGTAACACTGAAGCTTTCTTT
TRBJ1-3 | - | - | TRBV5-6 | CASSLSPGNTIYF | TGTGCCAGCAGCTTGAGCCCTGGAAACACCATATATTTT
TRBJ2-3 | - | - | TRBV7-7 | CASSSAGPDTQYF | TGTGCCAGCAGCTCGGCAGGTCCAGATACGCAGTATTTT
TRBJ2-5 | - | - | TRBV7-6 | CASFPRELETQYF | TGTGCCAGCTTCCCCCGGGAGCTCGAGACCCAGTACTTC
TRBJ2-7 | - | - | TRBV9 | CASSLRGLTGEQYF | TGTGCCAGCAGCCTGCGGGGCCTTACCGGCGAGCAGTACTTC
TRBJ2-7 | - | - | TRBV9 | CASSPTTRPYEQYF | TGTGCCAGCAGCCCCACCACTAGGCCCTACGAGCAGTACTTC
TRBJ2-3 | TRBD2 | - | TRBV5-1 | CASSSGLAGDTQYF | TGCGCCAGCAGCTCGGGACTAGCGGGAGATACGCAGTATTTT
TRBJ1-5 | - | - | TRBV28 | CASSQGGVEDQPQHF | TGTGCCAGCAGTCAAGGGGGGGTAGAGGATCAGCCCCAGCATTTT
TRBJ2-7 | - | - | TRBV28 | CASIGPRGYEQYF | TGTGCCAGCATTGGCCCTAGGGGCTACGAGCAGTACTTC
TRBJ1-1 | - | - | TRBV29-1 | CSVGRGNTEAFF | TGCAGCGTTGGACGGGGGAACACTGAAGCTTTCTTT
TRBJ1-5 | TRBD1 | - | TRBV19 | CASSKDRDSNQPQHF | TGTGCCAGTAGTAAGGACAGGGATAGCAATCAGCCCCAGCATTTT
TRBJ2-1 | - | - | TRBV9 | CASSGAWSSYNEQFF | TGTGCCAGCAGCGGAGCTTGGAGCTCCTACAATGAGCAGTTCTTC
TRBJ2-1 | TRBD2 | - | TRBV5-1 | CASSLGGRNENEQFF | TGCGCCAGCAGCTTGGGCGGGAGGAATGAAAATGAGCAGTTCTTC
TRBJ2-2 | TRBD1 | - | TRBV5-8 | CASSLGQGLSNTGELFF | TGTGCCAGCAGCTTAGGACAGGGCCTATCGAACACCGGGGAGCTGTTTTTT
TRBJ1-1 | TRBD1 | - | TRBV4-1 | CASSQPGTGDTEAFF | TGCGCCAGCAGCCAGCCCGGGACAGGGGACACTGAAGCTTTCTTT
TRBJ2-3 | TRBD2 | - | TRBV2 | CASSEARGLADTQYF | TGTGCCAGCAGTGAAGCGCGGGGACTAGCAGATACGCAGTATTTT
TRBJ1-4 | - | - | TRBV5-4 | CASSLEQGTEKLFF | TGTGCCAGCAGCTTGGAGCAGGGGACTGAAAAACTGTTTTTT
TRBJ2-6 | TRBD1 | - | TRBV7-3 | CASSSPPEGQYVPGANVLTF | TGTGCCAGCAGCTCACCCCCCGAGGGACAGTATGTCCCTGGGGCCAACGTCCTGACTTTC
TRBJ2-2 | TRBD1 | - | TRBV9 | CASRGTGGTGELFF | TGTGCCAGCAGGGGGACAGGGGGCACCGGGGAGCTGTTTTTT
TRBJ2-1 | TRBD2 | - | TRBV15 | CATSRSSGTSDYNEQFF | TGTGCCACCAGCAGGTCTTCCGGGACTAGCGACTACAATGAGCAGTTCTTC
TRBJ2-2 | TRBD2 | - | TRBV27 | CASRLAGVPNTGELFF | TGTGCCAGCAGACTAGCGGGAGTACCGAACACCGGGGAGCTGTTTTTT
TRBJ2-7 | TRBD2 | - | TRBV7-3 | CASSSTAGAAYEQYF | TGTGCCAGCAGCTCGACAGCGGGAGCTGCCTACGAGCAGTACTTC
TRBJ2-7 | TRBD1 | - | TRBV4-1 | CASSQDRGQEGEQYF | TGCGCCAGCAGCCAAGATAGAGGACAGGAAGGAGAGCAGTACTTC
TRBJ1-2 | - | - | TRBV29-1 | CSVANLKGYTF | TGCAGCGTTGCTAACTTAAAGGGCTACACCTTC
TRBJ1-4 | - | - | TRBV7-8 | CASSLERDSWATNEKLFF | TGTGCCAGCAGCTTAGAAAGGGACTCGTGGGCAACTAATGAAAAACTGTTTTTT
TRBJ2-6 | - | - | TRBV10-3 | CAISESGGSGANVLTF | TGTGCCATCAGTGAGTCAGGGGGCTCTGGGGCCAACGTCCTGACTTTC
TRBJ1-2 | TRBD1 | - | TRBV30 | CACLGQGYGYTF | TGTGCCTGTCTAGGACAGGGGTATGGCTACACCTTC
TRBJ1-1 | - | - | TRBV5-1 | CASSLGEQGTEAFF | TGCGCCAGCAGCTTGGGAGAACAGGGCACTGAAGCTTTCTTT
TRBJ2-7 | - | - | TRBV19 | CASSSAGASSYEQYF | TGTGCCAGTAGTTCGGCGGGGGCCAGCTCCTACGAGCAGTACTTC
TRBJ2-1 | - | - | TRBV27 | CASSFSPNNEQFF | TGTGCCAGCAGTTTTAGCCCCAACAATGAGCAGTTCTTC